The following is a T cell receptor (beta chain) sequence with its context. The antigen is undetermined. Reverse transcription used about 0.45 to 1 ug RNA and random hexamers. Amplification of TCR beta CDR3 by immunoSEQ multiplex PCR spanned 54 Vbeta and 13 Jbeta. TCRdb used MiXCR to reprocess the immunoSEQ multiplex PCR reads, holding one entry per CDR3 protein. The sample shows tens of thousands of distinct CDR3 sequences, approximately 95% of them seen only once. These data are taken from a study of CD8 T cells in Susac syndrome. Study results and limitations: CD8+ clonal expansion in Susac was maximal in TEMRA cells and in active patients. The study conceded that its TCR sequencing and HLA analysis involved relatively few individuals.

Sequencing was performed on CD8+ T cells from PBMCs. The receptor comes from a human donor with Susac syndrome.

CDR3 loop: CATSGLGLGYTF. In DNA form, the CDR3 reads TGTGCCACCAGCGGCCTAGGGCTCGGCTACACCTTC. The rearrangement uses TRBV15 and TRBJ1-2; no reliable D call. CDR1 LNHNV and CDR2 YYDKDF come from the germline V gene (reference sequence). The CDR3 contains 12 residues. V was cut by 5 bases and J by 8 bases, with 12 bases left in between.